These T cell receptor beta chains were read from a single sample in a study of CD8 T cells in ankylosing spondylitis. From the 5' RACE reads, TCRdb called clonotypes with MiXCR, one entry per CDR3 protein. The data hold 200,000 to 300,000 distinct CDR3 sequences, with roughly 10% observed a single time. The sample consisted of blood, either unsorted or a sorted T cell fraction (not recorded which). The receptors originated from a male donor with ankylosing spondylitis or in good health (not recorded which). The CDR3 runs from the conserved cysteine through the conserved F or W. A D gene is named only where the DNA matches it firmly. Expanded clones are given a class, and other clones once, few, many or no size at all.

TRBD1	TRBJ2-7	few	TRBV4-1	TGCGCCAGCAGCCAAAAGGACAGGGTCTACGAGCAGTACTTC	CASSQKDRVYEQYF
TRBD2	TRBJ2-1	.	TRBV29-1	TGCAGCGTCCCCGCTAGCGGGCGAAACAATGAGCAGTTCTTC	CSVPASGRNNEQFF
.	TRBJ1-5	many	TRBV5-1	TGCGCCAGCAGCTTGGACGGTTATAGCAATCAGCCCCAGCATTTT	CASSLDGYSNQPQHF
.	TRBJ2-7	many	TRBV4-2	TGTGCCAGCAGCCAGGGCGGACCGTTCTACGAGCAGTACTTC	CASSQGGPFYEQYF
TRBD1	TRBJ2-7	many	TRBV5-6	TGTGCCAGCAGCTTCGGGGGACAGGGAGTAAGGGGTTACGAGCAGTACTTC	CASSFGGQGVRGYEQYF
.	TRBJ2-7	many	TRBV25-1	TGTGCCAGCAGTGAGGTCTTAGGCATCGGCGAGCAGTACTTC	CASSEVLGIGEQYF
.	TRBJ2-4	many	TRBV5-1	TGCGCCAGCAGCTTGGATGCCCAGGAGGCCAAAAACATTCAGTACTTC	CASSLDAQEAKNIQYF
.	TRBJ1-2	few	TRBV6-1	TGTGCCAGCAGCGGGGATTTATGGGGCTACACCTTC	CASSGDLWGYTF
.	TRBJ2-2	many	TRBV29-1	TGCAGCGTTGAAGTTACGGGAGCAACCGGGGAGCTGTTTTTT	CSVEVTGATGELFF
TRBD2	TRBJ2-1	many	TRBV20-1	TGCAGTGCTAGTACCGGGACTAGCGAATTCTCCTACAATGAGCAGTTCTTC	CSASTGTSEFSYNEQFF
TRBD1	TRBJ1-5	many	TRBV29-1	TGCAGCGTGGGACAGGGCGGGCAGCCCCAGCATTTT	CSVGQGGQPQHF
TRBD1	TRBJ2-7	many	TRBV5-1	TGCGCCAGCAGCTCGGACAGGACCTACGAGCAGTACTTC	CASSSDRTYEQYF
.	TRBJ1-2	many	TRBV5-1	TGCGCCAGCAGCTTAACGCGACAGCAAGCTAACTATGGCTACACCTTC	CASSLTRQQANYGYTF
.	TRBJ1-6	many	TRBV6-5	TGTGCCAGCAGTTACTCGAGTAATGCGGCGGGACAAGATAATTCACCCCTCCACTTT	CASSYSSNAAGQDNSPLHF
.	TRBJ2-1	many	TRBV4-1	TGCGCCAGCAGCCAAGGGTGGGCGAGCCCCTACAATGAGCAGTTCTTC	CASSQGWASPYNEQFF
.	TRBJ2-5	few	TRBV7-6	TGTGCCAGCAGCTCACCCGGGACCCAAGAGACCCAGTACTTC	CASSSPGTQETQYF
TRBD1	TRBJ2-7	.	TRBV20-1	TGCAGTGCTAGGGGGGCGGGGGACAGGGGTTTCCACGAGCAGTACTTC	CSARGAGDRGFHEQYF
TRBD2	TRBJ2-5	few	TRBV20-1	TGCAGTGCTAGAGATTCGAGCGGGAGGTTTCTTACACATCAAGAGACCCAGTACTTC	CSARDSSGRFLTHQETQYF
TRBD1	TRBJ2-2	many	TRBV12-3/TRBV12-4	TGTGCCAGCAGTCGGACAGGGGGCGGTGGGGAGCTGTTTTTT	CASSRTGGGGELFF
.	TRBJ2-2	many	TRBV10-3	TGTGCCATCGGTCCGGGACTCCCTGGTTTCGGGGAGCTGTTTTTT	CAIGPGLPGFGELFF
TRBD1	TRBJ2-7	many	TRBV12-3/TRBV12-4	TGTGCCAGCAGTTTTAGACAGGGGAGTGCTCTATACGAGCAGTACTTC	CASSFRQGSALYEQYF
.	TRBJ2-2	.	TRBV6-6	TGTGCCAGCAGTCCCGGGTTTCTATTGAACACCGGGGAGCTGTTTTTT	CASSPGFLLNTGELFF
TRBD2	TRBJ2-1	many	TRBV12-3/TRBV12-4	TGTGCCAGCATCCAGAGACTAGCGGGTGAATCATACTACAATGAGCAGTTCTTC	CASIQRLAGESYYNEQFF
TRBD2	TRBJ2-1	few	TRBV20-1	TGCAGTGCTCGCCGACTAGCGGTCTACAATGAGCAGTTCTTC	CSARRLAVYNEQFF
.	TRBJ2-5	few	TRBV7-2	TGTGCCAGCAGCCCTTCCGCTCAGACCCAGTACTTC	CASSPSAQTQYF
.	TRBJ2-1	many	TRBV29-1	TGCAGCGTCGATGCGGGGACGACCTACAATGAGCAGTTCTTC	CSVDAGTTYNEQFF
.	TRBJ1-5	many	TRBV30	TGTGCCTGGTCCGGACAAAGCAATCAGCCCCAGCATTTT	CAWSGQSNQPQHF
.	TRBJ1-1	few	TRBV27	TGTGCCAGCAGCACGGGGCAGGGACGAACTGAAGCTTTCTTT	CASSTGQGRTEAFF
.	TRBJ1-1	many	TRBV5-1	TGCGCCAGCAGCTTGGGAATAGAAAACACTGAAGCTTTCTTT	CASSLGIENTEAFF
.	TRBJ2-5	many	TRBV30	TGTGCCTGGTCCAAGACAGGACTATACCAAGAGACCCAGTACTTC	CAWSKTGLYQETQYF
.	TRBJ2-1	few	TRBV5-8	TGTGCCAGCAGCTTCCGGGGACGCTCCTACAATGAGCAGTTCTTC	CASSFRGRSYNEQFF
TRBD1	TRBJ2-5	many	TRBV5-1	TGCGCCAGCACTAAAGGGGGACAGTACCAAGAGACCCAGTACTTC	CASTKGGQYQETQYF
.	TRBJ2-7	.	TRBV7-9	TGTGCCAGCAGCTTAGGCAGGGGTCAGTACGAGCAGTACTTC	CASSLGRGQYEQYF
.	TRBJ2-5	few	TRBV20-1	TGCAGTGCTCTGAGGACTGGCGGGTGGGAGACCCAGTACTTC	CSALRTGGWETQYF
TRBD1	TRBJ2-7	many	TRBV2	TGTGCCAGCAGTGTGCAAATGGATCCCGTCCGGACAGGGGAAGTGTACGAGCAGTACTTC	CASSVQMDPVRTGEVYEQYF
.	TRBJ1-5	many	TRBV29-1	TGCAGCGTTGCAGGGGAGTCGGGTCAGCCCCAGCATTTT	CSVAGESGQPQHF
.	TRBJ1-4	many	TRBV21-1	TGTGCCAGCATCCTCGAAAAACTGTTTTTT	CASILEKLFF
TRBD1	TRBJ2-3	many	TRBV5-6	TGTGCCAGCAGCCCCGGGACAGGGGGAGATACGCAGTATTTT	CASSPGTGGDTQYF
TRBD1	TRBJ2-7	few	TRBV11-2	TGTGCCAGCAGTTCCCAGGGACAGGGGGCCTACGAGCAGTACTTC	CASSSQGQGAYEQYF
TRBD2	TRBJ2-2	many	TRBV12-3/TRBV12-4	TGTGCCAGCAGTTTACTAGCGGGGGGGGACACCGGGGAGCTGTTTTTT	CASSLLAGGDTGELFF
TRBD1	TRBJ1-6	many	TRBV10-2	TGCGCCAGCAGTGAGCCAGACAGGGGCTATAATTCACCCCTCCACTTT	CASSEPDRGYNSPLHF
TRBD2	TRBJ2-3	many	TRBV10-3	TGTGCCATCAGAGGCGCGGGAGAGTTTGATACGCAGTATTTT	CAIRGAGEFDTQYF
.	TRBJ2-1	many	TRBV5-1	TGCGCCAGCAGCTTGGAGGCGGGGCGCAGTGAGCAGTTCTTC	CASSLEAGRSEQFF
TRBD1	TRBJ2-3	.	TRBV11-1	TGTGCCAGCAGCCCTCGACCGGGACAGGGGGCGGCTGGCACAGATACGCAGTATTTT	CASSPRPGQGAAGTDTQYF
.	TRBJ1-5	many	TRBV7-2	TGTGCCAGCAGCAAAATGGACGGTTTAGGCAATCAGCCCCAGCATTTT	CASSKMDGLGNQPQHF
.	TRBJ1-1	many	TRBV7-2	TGTGCCAGCAGCTTGTCCCACAGGGTTAACACTGAAGCTTTCTTT	CASSLSHRVNTEAFF
TRBD2	TRBJ2-7	.	TRBV30	TGTGCCTGGAGTCCGGGACTAGCGGGGGGCCGCGAGCAGTACTTC	CAWSPGLAGGREQYF